A selection of T cell receptor beta chains follows, all from one sample in a study of identical twins. TCRdb redid the calling of the 5' RACE reads with MiXCR, one entry per CDR3 protein. The sample includes approximately 230,000 distinct CDR3 sequences, about 14% seen only once; the top ten take 8.5% to 10%. Input material: memory (CD45RO+) T cells sorted from blood. Every receptor here comes from a young woman in good health. The CDR3 runs from the conserved cysteine through the conserved F or W. A D gene is named only where the DNA matches it firmly. A clone size is listed for some rows: how often the clone was seen (once, few, many), or a class if it is expanded.

TRBV20-1	-	-	TRBJ1-1	TGCAGTCCCGCCGAGGGGGGGAGAACTGAAGCTTTCTTT	CSPAEGGRTEAFF
TRBV13	-	-	TRBJ2-5	TGTGCCAGCAGCTTATTTGGTAGGACCGAGACCCAGTACTTC	CASSLFGRTETQYF
TRBV20-1	-	-	TRBJ2-1	TGCAGTGCCAAACCCGGGGCCCTAGATGAGCAGTTCTTC	CSAKPGALDEQFF
TRBV6-1	TRBD1	few	TRBJ1-3	TGTGCCAGCAGCCTCACCGGGACAGGAGGAAACACCATATATTTT	CASSLTGTGGNTIYF
TRBV7-6	-	many	TRBJ2-5	TGTGCCAGCAGCTTATTGACGGAGACCCAGTACTTC	CASSLLTETQYF
TRBV3-1	TRBD1	-	TRBJ2-2	TGTGCCAGCGGATCTCAGGGGGCCGGGGAGCTGTTTTTT	CASGSQGAGELFF
TRBV6-1	TRBD2	few	TRBJ2-1	TGTGCCAGCAGTCCGCCCGGGACTAGCGGGGGGGTACAGTTCTTC	CASSPPGTSGGVQFF
TRBV5-8	TRBD2	few	TRBJ2-2	TGTGCCAGCAGCCCAAAAACTAGCGGGGGAGCCGGGGAGCTGTTTTTT	CASSPKTSGGAGELFF
TRBV11-3	-	few	TRBJ2-5	TGTGCCAGCAGCTTAGATCCCGGGACCCTTCAAGAGACCCAGTACTTC	CASSLDPGTLQETQYF
TRBV11-3	-	-	TRBJ2-1	TGTGCCAGCAGCCTTACAGGGTACGGTGAGCAGTTCTTC	CASSLTGYGEQFF
TRBV5-1	-	few	TRBJ1-2	TGCGCCAGCAGCTTAAGCGACACTTTTGGCTACACCTTC	CASSLSDTFGYTF
TRBV20-1	-	-	TRBJ1-1	TGCAGTGCTAGAGGGGTAGGCACTGAAGCTTTCTTT	CSARGVGTEAFF
TRBV7-2	-	few	TRBJ2-1	TGTGCCAGCAGCTTACCCGCTGGATACAATGAGCAGTTCTTC	CASSLPAGYNEQFF
TRBV7-2	-	-	TRBJ1-2	TGTGCCAGCAGCTTCACACAGGGATCCTATGGCTACACCTTC	CASSFTQGSYGYTF
TRBV12-3/TRBV12-4	TRBD1	few	TRBJ2-4	TGTGCCAGCAGTCCGCGGACAGGGGATAGCAAAAACATTCAGTACTTC	CASSPRTGDSKNIQYF
TRBV20-1	-	-	TRBJ2-5	TGCAGTGCCTCTCGGCTCGGGCGGACCAACCAAGAGACCCAGTACTTC	CSASRLGRTNQETQYF
TRBV19	TRBD1	-	TRBJ2-2	TGTGCCACTATAGACAGGGAAACCGGGGAGCTGTTTTTT	CATIDRETGELFF
TRBV11-2	-	-	TRBJ2-4	TGTGCCAGTCGGCAACTAACGTGGGCGCGGAACATTCAGTACTTC	CASRQLTWARNIQYF
TRBV10-2	-	-	TRBJ2-3	TGCGCCAGCAGTGAGTCGGGTAGGGGGGGATGGACAGATACGCAGTATTTT	CASSESGRGGWTDTQYF
TRBV29-1	TRBD2	-	TRBJ2-3	TGCAGCGTCGCTAGCGGGAGAGGGTCTAGCACAGATACGCAGTATTTT	CSVASGRGSSTDTQYF
TRBV5-1	-	many	TRBJ2-1	TGCGCCAGCAGCCCCCCCGGCGGTGAGCAGTTCTTC	CASSPPGGEQFF
TRBV20-1	TRBD2	-	TRBJ2-5	TGCTGTGCTAGGGGACGCGGGAGGGCCTCGGGAAAGACCCAGTACTTC	CCARGRGRASGKTQYF
TRBV7-9	-	many	TRBJ2-7	TGTGCCAGCAGCTTGGCGGGTGTCACCTACGAGCAGTACTTC	CASSLAGVTYEQYF
TRBV6-2/TRBV6-3	TRBD2	-	TRBJ2-7	TGTGCCAGCCAGAAAGCGGGGGGAGACTACGAGCAGTACTTC	CASQKAGGDYEQYF
TRBV6-1	-	-	TRBJ1-5	TGTGCCAGCAGTAAAGGTATACTAATCAGGGACAATCAGCCCCAGCATTTT	CASSKGILIRDNQPQHF
TRBV20-1	-	-	TRBJ2-3	TGCAGTGCTAGTGACGCCACAGATACGCAGTATTTT	CSASDATDTQYF
TRBV9	TRBD1	-	TRBJ2-3	TGTGCCAGCAGCCCTTGGACAGGGGGAGCAGATACGCAGTATTTT	CASSPWTGGADTQYF
TRBV10-1	-	-	TRBJ1-1	TGCGCCAGCAGTCGGGGGGCATCGGGCACTGAAGCTTTCTTT	CASSRGASGTEAFF
TRBV5-1	TRBD2	-	TRBJ2-5	TGCGCCAGCAGCCCGGGACTAGCGGGGGGATTACAAGAGACCCAGTACTTC	CASSPGLAGGLQETQYF
TRBV10-2	TRBD1	-	TRBJ2-3	TGCGCCAGCAGTGAGCCCAGGGGGTCAGGAGATACGCAGTATTTT	CASSEPRGSGDTQYF
TRBV12-3/TRBV12-4	-	-	TRBJ2-7	TGTGCCAGCAGTTTATTCGGCGGGCTCGACAACGAGCAGTACTTC	CASSLFGGLDNEQYF
TRBV20-1	TRBD1	-	TRBJ2-1	TGCAGTGCCGACAGGGGGGGCAATGAGCAGTTCTTC	CSADRGGNEQFF
TRBV2	TRBD1	few	TRBJ1-1	TGTGCCAGCAGGGGGACAGGGAGGGGGACTGAAGCTTTCTTT	CASRGTGRGTEAFF
TRBV2	-	-	TRBJ1-4	TGTGCCAGCGATAGCGGGGATGAAAAACTGTTTTTT	CASDSGDEKLFF
TRBV10-3	-	few	TRBJ2-6	TGTGCCATCAGGGACAACTCTGGGGCCAACGTCCTGACTTTC	CAIRDNSGANVLTF